Detailed here is one TCR beta chain. Antigen specificity is unknown. The record originates from a study of cytomegalovirus exposure and HLA in healthy donors. General study points: Later analysis suggested links between common viral pathogens and several top significant clusters. Rare TCR sequences predominated, though certain public TCRs were found in many donors. TCR beta sequences reportedly predicted the HLA-A and HLA-B alleles of most subjects accurately.

PCR involved 60 Vbeta and 13 Jbeta primers. The data were produced by immunoSEQ multiplex PCR, yet TCRdb's version contains in-frame clones alone and is incomplete. The table includes more than 150,000 clones, roughly 80% detected once. After removal of 0 bases from V and 0 bases from J, the junction contained 3 bases not matched to a gene. The germline gives CDR1 SGHRS, CDR2 YFSETQ. The CDR3 is 15 residues long. Nominal health characterized the donors when sampled, though unrecorded immune exposures were likely. The origin of this receptor is a woman aged 40 to 50 in good health and CMV-seropositive. Sample: PBMCs. The rearrangement links TRBV5-1 to TRBJ2-7, with TRBD2 matching over 7 bases. The CDR3 region is CASSLGGGSSYEQYF. The DNA of the CDR3 is TGCGCCAGCAGCTTGGGGGGCGGGAGCTCCTACGAGCAGTACTTC.